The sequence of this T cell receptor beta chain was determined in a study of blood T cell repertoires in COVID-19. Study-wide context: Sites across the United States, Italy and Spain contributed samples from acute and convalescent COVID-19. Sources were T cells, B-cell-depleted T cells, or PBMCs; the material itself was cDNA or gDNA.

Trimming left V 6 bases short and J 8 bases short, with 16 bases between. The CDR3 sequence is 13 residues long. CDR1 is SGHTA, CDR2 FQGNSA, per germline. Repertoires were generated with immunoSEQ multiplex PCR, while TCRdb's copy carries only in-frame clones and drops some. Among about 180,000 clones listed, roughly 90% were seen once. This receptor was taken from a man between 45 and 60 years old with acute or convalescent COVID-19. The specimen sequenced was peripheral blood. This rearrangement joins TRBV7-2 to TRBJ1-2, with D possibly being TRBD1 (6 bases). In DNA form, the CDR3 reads TGTGCCAGCAGACAGGGTCCTGTGATGGGCTACACCTTC. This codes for CASRQGPVMGYTF.